A single T cell receptor beta chain is shown here with its context. The antigen is unknown. This specimen comes from a study of T-cell reconstitution after alpha-beta-depleted transplantation in children. Study findings and constraints: T-cell counts and diversity were attributed mostly to newly produced T cells one year after transplant. The study traced high day-60 TCRbeta diversity in some patients to surviving recipient T cells and thymic progenitors. In patients about two months after transplant, alpha-beta T cells reportedly arose from several hundred expanded graft clones.

Preparation of the TCRbeta library was carried out with unique molecular identifiers. TCRdb re-called the PCR reads through MiXCR, storing one row per CDR3 protein. This table holds 700,000 to 950,000 distinct CDR3 sequences, roughly 16% found once. CDR1 is SQVTM, CDR2 ANQGSEA, per germline. Trimming stripped 4 bases from V and 6 bases from J, with 17 bases between. The CDR3 totals 14 residues. The specimen comprised PBMCs, mostly from graft donor cells, sampled 360 days after TCRalphabeta/CD19-depleted stem cell transplant. The sequence derives from a male patient aged 10 to 17 who had a stem cell transplant for acute lymphoblastic leukemia, so the T cells may come from the graft donor. The rearrangement links TRBV29-1 to TRBJ2-3; weak D call: TRBD2 (6 bases). CDR3 residues: CSVGGAGRDDTQYF. CDR3 in DNA: TGCAGCGTTGGAGGGGCGGGACGGGACGATACGCAGTATTTT.